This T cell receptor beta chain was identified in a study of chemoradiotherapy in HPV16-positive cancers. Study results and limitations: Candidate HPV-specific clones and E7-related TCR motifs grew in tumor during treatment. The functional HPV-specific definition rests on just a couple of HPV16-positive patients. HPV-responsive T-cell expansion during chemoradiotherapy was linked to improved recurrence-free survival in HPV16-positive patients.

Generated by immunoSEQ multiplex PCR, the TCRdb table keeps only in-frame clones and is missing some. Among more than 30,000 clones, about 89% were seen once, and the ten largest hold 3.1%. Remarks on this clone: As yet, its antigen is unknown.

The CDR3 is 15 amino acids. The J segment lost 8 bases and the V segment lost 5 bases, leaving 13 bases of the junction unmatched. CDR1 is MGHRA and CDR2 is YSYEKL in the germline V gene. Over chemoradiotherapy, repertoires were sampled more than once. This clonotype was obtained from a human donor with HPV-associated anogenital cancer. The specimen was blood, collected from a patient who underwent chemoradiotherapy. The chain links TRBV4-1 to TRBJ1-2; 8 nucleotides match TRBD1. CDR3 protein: CASSSPGQAVGGYTF. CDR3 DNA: TGCGCCAGCAGCAGCCCGGGACAGGCGGTGGGGGGCTACACCTTC.